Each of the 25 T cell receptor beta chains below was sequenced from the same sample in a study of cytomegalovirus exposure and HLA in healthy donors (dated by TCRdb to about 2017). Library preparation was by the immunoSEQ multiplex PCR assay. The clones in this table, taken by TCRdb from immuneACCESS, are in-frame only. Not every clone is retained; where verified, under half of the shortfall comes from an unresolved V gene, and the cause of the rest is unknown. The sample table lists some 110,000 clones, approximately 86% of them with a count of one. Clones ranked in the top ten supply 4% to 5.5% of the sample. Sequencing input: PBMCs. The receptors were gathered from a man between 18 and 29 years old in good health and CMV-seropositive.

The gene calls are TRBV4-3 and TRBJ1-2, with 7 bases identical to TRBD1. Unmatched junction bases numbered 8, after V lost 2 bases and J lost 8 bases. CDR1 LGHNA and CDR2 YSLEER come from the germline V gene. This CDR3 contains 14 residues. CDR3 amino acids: CASSQSGGLLGYTF. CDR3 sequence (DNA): TGCGCCAGCAGCCAATCAGGGGGGTTGTTAGGCTACACCTTC.

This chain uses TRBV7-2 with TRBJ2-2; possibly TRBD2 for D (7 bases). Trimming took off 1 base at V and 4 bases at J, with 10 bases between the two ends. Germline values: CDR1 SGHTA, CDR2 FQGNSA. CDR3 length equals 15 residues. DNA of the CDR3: TGTGCCAGCAGCTTAGTCGGGGGGCGCACCGGGGAGCTGTTTTTT. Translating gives CASSLVGGRTGELFF.

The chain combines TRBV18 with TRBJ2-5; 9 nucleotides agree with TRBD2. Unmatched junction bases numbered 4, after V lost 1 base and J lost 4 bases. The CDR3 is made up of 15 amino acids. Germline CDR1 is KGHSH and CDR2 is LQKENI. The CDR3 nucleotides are TGTGCCAGCTCACCACGGCGGGGGGGCGGAGAGACCCAGTACTTC. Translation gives CASSPRRGGGETQYF. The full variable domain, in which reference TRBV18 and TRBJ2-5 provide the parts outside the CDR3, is NAGVMQNPRHLVRRRGQEARLRCSPMKGHSHVYWYRQLPEEGLKFMVYLQKENIIDESGMPKERFSAEFPKEGPSILRIQQVVRGDSAAYFCASSPRRGGGETQYFGPGTRLLVL.

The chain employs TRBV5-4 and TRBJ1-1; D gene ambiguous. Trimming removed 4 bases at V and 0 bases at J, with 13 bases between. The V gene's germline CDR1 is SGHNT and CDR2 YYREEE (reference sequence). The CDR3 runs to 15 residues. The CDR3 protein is CASSPAAEVNTEAFF. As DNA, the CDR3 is TGTGCCAGCAGCCCTGCCGCGGAGGTGAACACTGAAGCTTTCTTT.

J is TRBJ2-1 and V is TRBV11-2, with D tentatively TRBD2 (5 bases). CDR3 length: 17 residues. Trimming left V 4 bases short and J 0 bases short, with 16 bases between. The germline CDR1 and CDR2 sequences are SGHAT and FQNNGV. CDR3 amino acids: CASSSPRVAPSYNEQFF. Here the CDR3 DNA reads TGTGCCAGCAGCTCCCCTCGGGTAGCGCCCTCCTACAATGAGCAGTTCTTC.

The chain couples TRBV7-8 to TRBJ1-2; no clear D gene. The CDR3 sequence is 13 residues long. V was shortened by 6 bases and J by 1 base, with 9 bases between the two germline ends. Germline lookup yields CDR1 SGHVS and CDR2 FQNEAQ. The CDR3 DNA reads TGTGCCAGCAGGAAAGCTATTAACTATGGCTACACCTTC. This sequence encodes CASRKAINYGYTF.

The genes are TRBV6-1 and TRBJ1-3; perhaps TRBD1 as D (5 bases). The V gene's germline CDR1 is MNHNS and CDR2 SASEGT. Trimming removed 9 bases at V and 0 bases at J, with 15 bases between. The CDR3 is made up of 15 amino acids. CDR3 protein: CASSYRTPSGNTIYF. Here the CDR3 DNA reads TGTGCCAGTTCTTACCGGACACCCTCTGGAAACACCATATATTTT.

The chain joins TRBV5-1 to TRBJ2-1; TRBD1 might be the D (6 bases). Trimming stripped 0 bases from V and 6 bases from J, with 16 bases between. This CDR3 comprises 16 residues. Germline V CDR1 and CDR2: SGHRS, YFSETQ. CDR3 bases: TGCGCCAGCAGCTTGGCCTGGACAGTCGCCGTCAATGAGCAGTTCTTC. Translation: CASSLAWTVAVNEQFF.

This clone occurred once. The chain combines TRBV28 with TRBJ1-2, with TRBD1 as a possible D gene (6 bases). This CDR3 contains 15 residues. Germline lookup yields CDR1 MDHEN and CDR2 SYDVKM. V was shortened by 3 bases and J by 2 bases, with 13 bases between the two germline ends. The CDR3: CASSFMDSGNYGYTF. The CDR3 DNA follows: TGTGCCAGCAGTTTCATGGACAGCGGAAACTATGGCTACACCTTC.

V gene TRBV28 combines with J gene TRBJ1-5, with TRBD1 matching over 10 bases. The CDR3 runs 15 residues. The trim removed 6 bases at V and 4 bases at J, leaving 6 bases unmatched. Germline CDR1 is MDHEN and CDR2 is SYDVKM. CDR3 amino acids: CASSAGTGANQPQHF. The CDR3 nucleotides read TGTGCCAGCAGCGCCGGGACAGGGGCAAATCAGCCCCAGCATTTT.

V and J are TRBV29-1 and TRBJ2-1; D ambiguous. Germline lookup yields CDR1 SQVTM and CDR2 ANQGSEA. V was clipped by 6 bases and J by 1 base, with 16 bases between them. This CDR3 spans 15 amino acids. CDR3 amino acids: CSVPLESGSYNEQFF. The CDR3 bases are TGCAGCGTGCCCCTGGAGTCGGGTTCCTACAATGAGCAGTTCTTC.

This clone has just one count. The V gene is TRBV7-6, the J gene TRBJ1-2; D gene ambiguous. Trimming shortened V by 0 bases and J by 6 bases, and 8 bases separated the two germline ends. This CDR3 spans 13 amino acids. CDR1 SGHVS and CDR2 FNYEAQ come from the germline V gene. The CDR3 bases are TGTGCCAGCAGCTTAGCGCACGGGGATGGCTACACCTTC. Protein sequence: CASSLAHGDGYTF.

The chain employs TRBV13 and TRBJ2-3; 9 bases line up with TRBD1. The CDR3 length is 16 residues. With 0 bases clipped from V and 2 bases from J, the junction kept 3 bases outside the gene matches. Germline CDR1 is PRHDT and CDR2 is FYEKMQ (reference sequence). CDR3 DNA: TGTGCCAGCAGCTTAGGGGGGGACAGGGCCACAGATACGCAGTATTTT. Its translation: CASSLGGDRATDTQYF.

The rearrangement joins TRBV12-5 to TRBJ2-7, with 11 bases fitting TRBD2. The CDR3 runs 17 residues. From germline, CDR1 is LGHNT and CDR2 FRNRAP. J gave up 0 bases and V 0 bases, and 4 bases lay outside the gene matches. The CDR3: CASGLVGTSGHSYEQYF. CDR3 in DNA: TGTGCTAGTGGTTTGGTAGGGACTAGCGGACACTCCTACGAGCAGTACTTC.

CDR3: CASSPSGGRNTEAFF. CDR3 DNA sequence: TGCGCCAGCAGCCCAAGCGGGGGGCGGAACACTGAAGCTTTCTTT. The chain has TRBV4-1 and TRBJ1-1, with D possibly TRBD1 on 6 matching bases. V gave up 4 bases and J gave up 1 base, with 13 bases separating them. There are 15 residues in the CDR3. Germline V CDR1 and CDR2: MGHRA, YSYEKL.

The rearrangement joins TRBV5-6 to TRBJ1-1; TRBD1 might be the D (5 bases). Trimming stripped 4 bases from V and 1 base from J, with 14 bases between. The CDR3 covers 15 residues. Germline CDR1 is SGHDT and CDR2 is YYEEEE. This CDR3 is CASSATNQGNTEAFF. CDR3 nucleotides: TGTGCCAGCAGCGCAACCAATCAGGGGAACACTGAAGCTTTCTTT.

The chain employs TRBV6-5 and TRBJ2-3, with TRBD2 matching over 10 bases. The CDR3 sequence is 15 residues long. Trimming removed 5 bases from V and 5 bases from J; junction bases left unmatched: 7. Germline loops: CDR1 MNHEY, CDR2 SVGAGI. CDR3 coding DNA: TGTGCCAGCAGTACAGCGGGGGGGCGAGGAGATACGCAGTATTTT. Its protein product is CASSTAGGRGDTQYF.

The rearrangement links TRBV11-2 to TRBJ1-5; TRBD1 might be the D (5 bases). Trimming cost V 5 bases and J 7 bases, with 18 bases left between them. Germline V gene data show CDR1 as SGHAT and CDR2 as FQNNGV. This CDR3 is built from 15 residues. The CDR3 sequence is CASSPDAGKGQPQHF. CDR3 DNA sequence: TGTGCCAGCAGCCCAGACGCGGGGAAGGGGCAGCCCCAGCATTTT.

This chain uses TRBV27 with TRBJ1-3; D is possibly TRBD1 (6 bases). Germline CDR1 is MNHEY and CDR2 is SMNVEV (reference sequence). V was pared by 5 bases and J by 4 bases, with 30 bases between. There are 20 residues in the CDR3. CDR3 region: CASSPAGTTNLGNQGNTIYF. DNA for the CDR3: TGTGCCAGCAGTCCCGCCGGGACAACTAACTTAGGGAACCAGGGAAACACCATATATTTT.

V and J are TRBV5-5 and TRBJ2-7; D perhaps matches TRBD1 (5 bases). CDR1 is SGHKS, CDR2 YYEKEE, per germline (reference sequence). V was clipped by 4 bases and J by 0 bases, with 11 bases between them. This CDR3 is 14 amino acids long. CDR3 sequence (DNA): TGTGCCAGCAGCCCACGCAGGGACTCCTACGAGCAGTACTTC. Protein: CASSPRRDSYEQYF.

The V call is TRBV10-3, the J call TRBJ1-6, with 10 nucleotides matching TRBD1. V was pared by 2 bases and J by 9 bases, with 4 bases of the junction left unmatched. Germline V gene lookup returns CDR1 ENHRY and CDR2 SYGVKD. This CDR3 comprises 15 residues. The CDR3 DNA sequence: TGTGCCATCAGTGAGGACAGGGGGCTGAGTTCACCCCTCCACTTT. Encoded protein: CAISEDRGLSSPLHF.

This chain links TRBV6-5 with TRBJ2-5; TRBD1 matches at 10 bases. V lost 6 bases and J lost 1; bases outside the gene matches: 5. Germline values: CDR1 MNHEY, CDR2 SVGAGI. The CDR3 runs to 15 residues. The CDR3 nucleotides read TGTGCCAGCAGGACCGACAGGGGGCGCCAAGAGACCCAGTACTTC. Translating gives CASRTDRGRQETQYF.

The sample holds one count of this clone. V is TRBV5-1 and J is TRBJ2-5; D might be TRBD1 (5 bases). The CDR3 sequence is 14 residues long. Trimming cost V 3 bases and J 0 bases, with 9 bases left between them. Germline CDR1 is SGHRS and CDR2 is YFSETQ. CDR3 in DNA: TGCGCCAGCAGCTACCAGGGATACCAAGAGACCCAGTACTTC. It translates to CASSYQGYQETQYF.

CDR3 sequence reads: CASSRRPGGNQPQHF. In DNA, the CDR3 is TGTGCCAGTAGCCGCCGGCCAGGCGGCAATCAGCCCCAGCATTTT. V usage is TRBV19 and J usage is TRBJ1-5; D uncertain. The CDR3 is made up of 15 amino acids. V was cut by 6 bases and J by 2 bases, with 14 bases left in between. Germline V CDR1 and CDR2: LNHDA, SQIVND (reference sequence).

DNA for the CDR3: TGTGCCAGCAGCTTAGGCAGGGGGCATCAGCCCCAGCATTTT. This gives the protein CASSLGRGHQPQHF. This rearrangement joins TRBV13 to TRBJ1-5; 8 bases are shared with TRBD1. CDR1 is PRHDT, CDR2 FYEKMQ, per germline (reference sequence). The CDR3 extends over 14 amino acids. Losses at the gene ends were 0 bases for V and 5 bases for J; bases not matched to a gene: 0.